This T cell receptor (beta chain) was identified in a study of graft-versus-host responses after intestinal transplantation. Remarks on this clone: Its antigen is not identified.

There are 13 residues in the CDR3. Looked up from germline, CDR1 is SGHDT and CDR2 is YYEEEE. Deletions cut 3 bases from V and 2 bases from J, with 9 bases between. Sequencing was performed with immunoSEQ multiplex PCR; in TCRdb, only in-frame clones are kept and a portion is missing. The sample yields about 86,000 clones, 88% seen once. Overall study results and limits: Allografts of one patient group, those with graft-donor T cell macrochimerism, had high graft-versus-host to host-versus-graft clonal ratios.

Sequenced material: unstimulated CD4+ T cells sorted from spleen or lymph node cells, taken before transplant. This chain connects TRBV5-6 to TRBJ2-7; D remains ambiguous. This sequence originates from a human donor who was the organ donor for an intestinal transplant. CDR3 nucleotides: TGTGCCAGCAGCTCACAGAGAACCTACGAGCAGTACTTC. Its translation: CASSSQRTYEQYF.